The entry below describes one TCR beta chain. Its specificity is not known. The data originate from a study of T cell responses to AZD1222 COVID-19 vaccine. On the study more broadly: Combined were second doses at about 4 or about 12 weeks. The study's findings and limits: Repertoire samples came only from after the peak T cell response. Among vaccine-associated CD4 TCRs, coverage spanned spike, with dominance at 160-218 and 743-854.

The protocol was immunoSEQ multiplex PCR, while the TCRdb copy is restricted to in-frame clones and leaves out a portion. Altogether under 130,000 clones are present, less than 95% being singletons, with the ten largest covering about 5%. The CDR3 extends over 16 amino acids. CDR1 is SGHKS, CDR2 YYEKEE, per germline (reference sequence). Trimming cost V 3 bases and J 5 bases, with 20 bases left between them. V and J are TRBV5-5 and TRBJ1-2, with D tentatively TRBD1 (6 bases). The TCR originated in an adult in good health. Sequenced here: peripheral blood, sampled on day 0 of AZD1222 vaccination. The CDR3 DNA is TGTGCCAGCAGCTCCGCCCCAGGGGCTGTAATATATGGCTACACCTTC. Its translation: CASSSAPGAVIYGYTF.